The next 29 T cell receptor beta chains were all read from a single sample in a study of regulatory T cells in long-lasting Graves disease. Time point of the sample: newly diagnosed GD, antithyroid drugs for less than 3 months. RNA extracted from PBMCs served as the sequencing template. Library construction for TCR beta used iRepertoire HTBI primers and Arm-PCR of CDR3 regions. TCRdb re-derived calls from the multiplex PCR reads in MiXCR, one entry per CDR3 protein. The sample has roughly 610,000 distinct CDR3 sequences; more than 15% are singletons. The same sample was also used in a study of T cells in Graves' hyperthyroidism and ophthalmopathy.

Sequenced material: peripheral blood mononuclear cells (PBMCs), taken at new diagnosis, from a patient treated with antithyroid drugs. The receptors come from a man aged 18 to 35 with Graves disease.

This clonotype showed up just a few times. The chain uses TRBV20-1 and TRBJ2-5, with D tentatively TRBD1 or TRBD2 (6 bases each). CDR3 length equals 13 residues. CDR1 and CDR2 from the germline V gene are DFQATT and SNEGSKA (reference sequence). Trimming left V 6 bases short and J 3 bases short, with 14 bases between. The CDR3 coding sequence is TGCAGTGCCAGAAGGGGGGCGGAAGAGACCCAGTACTTC. Translation: CSARRGAEETQYF.

This clonotype was counted ten times or more. This chain connects TRBV18 to TRBJ2-3; the match to TRBD1 covers 10 bases. V lost 3 bases and J lost 4; bases outside the gene matches: 4. Per germline, CDR1 KGHSH and CDR2 LQKENI. The CDR3 runs 15 residues. The CDR3 bases are TGTGCCAGCTCACCTGGGACAGGGGTGCCAGATACGCAGTATTTT. It codes for CASSPGTGVPDTQYF.

This clonotype was seen many times. The chain joins TRBV12-3 or TRBV12-4 to TRBJ2-3; D may correspond to TRBD1 or TRBD2 (5 bases each). The germline V and J ends were trimmed by 2 bases and 4 bases, with 13 bases remaining between them. The CDR3 consists of 15 residues. The CDR3 DNA sequence: TGTGCCAGCAGTTTACTAGCACGGGACCCAGATACGCAGTATTTT. Protein: CASSLLARDPDTQYF.

This clonotype came up a few times. The V call is TRBV20-1, the J call TRBJ1-4; 10 nucleotides align to TRBD1. The germline V gene has CDR1 DFQATT and CDR2 SNEGSKA (reference sequence). The CDR3 totals 15 residues. Losses at the gene ends were 1 base for V and 3 bases for J; bases not matched to a gene: 2. Written as DNA, the CDR3 is TGCAGTGCTAGAGCGACAGGGGGCTCTAATGAAAAACTGTTTTTT. It translates to CSARATGGSNEKLFF.

This rearrangement joins TRBV20-1 to TRBJ2-7; TRBD2 matches 12 bases. After removal of 0 bases from V and 13 bases from J, the junction contained 7 bases not matched to a gene. The CDR3 has 13 residues. Germline-derived CDR1 and CDR2 are DFQATT and SNEGSKA (reference sequence). The CDR3 region has the DNA TGCAGTGCTAGAGACGGGGCGACTAGCGGGAGCTACTTC. It yields the protein CSARDGATSGSYF.

The sample holds a few counts of this clonotype. The chain links TRBV7-2 to TRBJ2-7; 10 positions agree with TRBD1. This CDR3 contains 14 residues. Germline-derived CDR1 and CDR2 are SGHTA and FQGNSA. The V gene end was trimmed by 5 bases and the J gene end by 7 bases; junction bases not matched to a gene: 8. The CDR3 DNA reads as TGTGCCAGCAGCCCCTGGGACAGGGGAGTAGAGCAGTACTTC. Translated, it gives CASSPWDRGVEQYF.

Many counts were recorded for this clonotype. V and J are TRBV12-3 or TRBV12-4 and TRBJ2-1; no reliable D call. The CDR3 runs 12 residues. V was cut by 0 bases and J by 9 bases, with 6 bases left in between. CDR3 loop: CASSLAVAEQFF. The DNA of the CDR3 is TGTGCCAGCAGTTTAGCTGTGGCTGAGCAGTTCTTC.

This clonotype has just a few counts. The chain employs TRBV20-1 and TRBJ2-7, with D perhaps matching TRBD1 or TRBD2 (5 bases each). Trimming cost V 5 bases and J 0 bases, with 14 bases left between them. The length of the CDR3 is 14 residues. The germline CDR1 and CDR2 sequences are DFQATT and SNEGSKA (reference sequence). The CDR3 DNA reads as TGCAGTGCTGACTGGGGGACGCTCTCCTACGAGCAGTACTTC. Translation: CSADWGTLSYEQYF.

This clonotype was seen many times. The chain couples TRBV11-3 to TRBJ2-5, with D unclear. The CDR3 is 15 amino acids. V gave up 3 bases and J gave up 0 bases, with 11 bases separating them. The germline CDR1 and CDR2 sequences are SGHNT and YENEEA. CDR3 nucleotides: TGTGCCAGCAGCTTGGGTTCCACCTACCAAGAGACCCAGTACTTC. Protein: CASSLGSTYQETQYF.

J is TRBJ2-5 and V is TRBV18; D is perhaps TRBD1 or TRBD2 (6 bases each). The V end lost 3 bases, the J end lost 5 bases, and 16 bases lay between the germline ends. The CDR3 length is 15 residues. Germline values: CDR1 KGHSH, CDR2 LQKENI. Here the CDR3 DNA reads TGTGCCAGCTCACCCAGTTTGGGGGGCAGGGAGACCCAGTACTTC. It yields the protein CASSPSLGGRETQYF.

The chain recombines TRBV3-1 with TRBJ2-1; D may be TRBD1 (5 bases). CDR3 length: 14 residues. Per germline, CDR1 LGHDT and CDR2 YNNKEL (reference sequence). The ends were cut back, 4 bases at V and 7 bases at J, with 14 bases in the middle. The CDR3 spells CASSPGLVTNEQFF. CDR3 bases: TGTGCCAGCAGCCCAGGGTTGGTGACGAATGAGCAGTTCTTC.

This clonotype occurred a few times. The V gene is TRBV28, the J gene TRBJ2-2; 14 bases map to TRBD2. The germline CDR1 and CDR2 sequences are MDHEN and SYDVKM. The CDR3 has 15 residues. Unmatched junction bases numbered 3, after V lost 5 bases and J lost 7 bases. CDR3 protein: CASSGLAGGGGELFF. CDR3 DNA: TGTGCCAGCAGTGGACTAGCGGGAGGAGGCGGGGAGCTGTTTTTT.

This clonotype was counted at least ten times. The chain couples TRBV12-3 or TRBV12-4 to TRBJ2-7; TRBD2 agrees at 11 bases. CDR3 length: 16 amino acids. With V trimmed by 6 bases and J by 0 bases, 7 bases remained unmatched. The CDR3: CASSLGLAGLSYEQYF. The DNA of the CDR3 is TGTGCCAGCAGCCTAGGACTAGCGGGTCTCTCCTACGAGCAGTACTTC.

This clonotype has ten or more counts. The gene calls are TRBV11-2 and TRBJ2-3, with a possible D match to TRBD2 (6 bases). In germline, CDR1 is SGHAT, CDR2 FQNNGV. V gave up 5 bases and J gave up 3 bases, with 15 bases separating them. The CDR3 is 15 amino acids. CDR3 region: CASSLYGGRTDTQYF. The CDR3 bases are TGTGCCAGCAGCCTGTACGGGGGACGGACAGATACGCAGTATTTT.

This clonotype was detected a few times. The chain recombines TRBV24-1 with TRBJ2-7; a weak D match, TRBD1 (6 bases). Trimming left V 3 bases short and J 2 bases short, with 10 bases between. The length of the CDR3 is 14 residues. Germline loops: CDR1 KGHDR, CDR2 SFDVKD. The CDR3 region is CATSDTGSTYEQYF. The DNA for the CDR3 is TGTGCCACCAGTGATACAGGGAGTACCTACGAGCAGTACTTC.

This clonotype was picked up many times. The chain combines TRBV27 with TRBJ2-1; D may be TRBD1 (6 bases). Trimming shortened V by 8 bases and J by 7 bases, and 12 bases separated the two germline ends. The CDR3 consists of 12 residues. Germline V gene data show CDR1 as MNHEY and CDR2 as SMNVEV (reference sequence). The CDR3 sequence is CASVGAGNEQFF. DNA of the CDR3: TGTGCCAGCGTGGGGGCGGGTAATGAGCAGTTCTTC.

A few counts support this clonotype. With a much larger clone just one base away, this may be a read error. The chain has TRBV19 and TRBJ2-7, with 10 bases that match TRBD1. Germline loops: CDR1 LNHDA, CDR2 SQIVND (reference sequence). V lost 9 bases and J lost 4; bases outside the gene matches: 3. This CDR3 has 12 residues. The CDR3 loop is CASGTGVYEQYF. In nucleotides, the CDR3 is TGTGCCAGCGGGACAGGGGTATACGAGCAGTACTTC. Full variable domain (rest looked up from reference TRBV19 and TRBJ2-7): DGGITQSPKYLFRKEGQNVTLSCEQNLNHDAMYWYRQDPGQGLRLIYYSQIVNDFQKGDIAEGYSVSREKKESFPLTVTSAQKNPTAFYLCASGTGVYEQYFGPGTRLTVT.

This clonotype was seen a few times. The chain joins TRBV27 to TRBJ2-1, with D possibly TRBD1 on 6 matching bases. V was clipped by 2 bases and J by 6 bases, with 14 bases between them. Germline CDR1 MNHEY, CDR2 SMNVEV (reference sequence). This CDR3 spans 15 amino acids. The DNA for the CDR3 is TGTGCCAGCAGTTTACAGGGGATTAGGGGCAATGAGCAGTTCTTC. This translates into CASSLQGIRGNEQFF.

This clonotype was observed at least ten times. The chain joins TRBV7-8 to TRBJ2-7; 13 positions agree with TRBD2. CDR1 is SGHVS and CDR2 is FQNEAQ in the germline V gene. The CDR3 extends over 16 amino acids. V lost 0 bases and J lost 5; bases outside the gene matches: 4. DNA of the CDR3: TGTGCCAGCAGCTTAGCGCGGGGACTAGCGGGGAACGAGCAGTACTTC. Protein sequence: CASSLARGLAGNEQYF.

This clonotype was counted a few times. The chain is built from TRBV6-1 and TRBJ2-1; 9 bases map to TRBD1. The CDR3 has 19 amino acids. Trimming took 6 bases from V and 13 from J; bases not matched to a gene: 28. CDR1 MNHNS and CDR2 SASEGT come from the germline V gene. This CDR3 reads CASSRRQSRVSGQGSLQFF. The CDR3 nucleotides read TGTGCCAGCAGCCGGAGACAATCCCGGGTGTCGGGACAGGGCTCCCTTCAGTTCTTC.

Of note for this clonotype: A far larger clone is only one base removed, so a read error is likely. The genes are TRBV28 and TRBJ2-1; no clear D gene. CDR1 MDHEN and CDR2 SYDVKM come from the germline V gene. The CDR3 runs to 14 residues. Trimming removed 6 bases from V and 10 bases from J, with 19 bases in between. For the CDR3, the DNA is TGTGCCAGCAGCTCTAGGCGAAATTCGTACGAGCAGTTCTTC. This sequence encodes CASSSRRNSYEQFF.

The chain couples TRBV5-1 to TRBJ2-1; 7 bases agree with TRBD1. This CDR3 comprises 17 residues. Germline CDR1 and CDR2: SGHRS and YFSETQ. With 4 bases clipped from V and 7 bases from J, the junction kept 17 bases outside the gene matches. CDR3: CASSAAVQTGTGNEQFF. The CDR3 bases are TGCGCCAGCAGCGCCGCCGTTCAGACAGGGACGGGGAATGAGCAGTTCTTC.

V is TRBV7-9 and J is TRBJ2-2, with 8 nucleotides matching TRBD2. This CDR3 is built from 15 residues. Losses at the gene ends were 5 bases for V and 4 bases for J; bases not matched to a gene: 6. CDR1 and CDR2 (germline): SEHNR, FQNEAQ (reference sequence). CDR3 sequence (DNA): TGTGCCAGCAGCCCTCGCCGGGAGGGCACCGGGGAGCTGTTTTTT. Its translation: CASSPRREGTGELFF.

This clonotype was counted at least ten times. The gene calls are TRBV12-3 or TRBV12-4 and TRBJ1-1; perhaps TRBD1 as D (6 bases). V shed 6 bases and J shed 0 bases, with 14 bases lying between them. This CDR3 is built from 15 residues. The CDR3 region is CASRGEGGMNTEAFF. The CDR3 DNA reads TGTGCCAGCAGGGGGGAGGGGGGCATGAACACTGAAGCTTTCTTT.

This clonotype has a count of ten or more. The chain links TRBV11-3 to TRBJ2-2; D not certain. Trimming took off 1 base at V and 6 bases at J, with 3 bases between the two ends. Germline V gives CDR1 SGHNT, CDR2 YENEEA. The CDR3 runs 12 residues. In DNA, the CDR3 is TGTGCCAGCAGCTTAGCCCCCGGGGAGCTGTTTTTT. The encoded protein is CASSLAPGELFF.

This clonotype has at least ten counts. The rearrangement joins TRBV5-1 to TRBJ2-3; D is perhaps TRBD1 (5 bases). From germline, CDR1 is SGHRS and CDR2 YFSETQ. The length of the CDR3 is 14 residues. V was cut by 3 bases and J by 0 bases, with 8 bases left in between. The DNA for the CDR3 is TGCGCCAGCAGCTCCCCAGGGAGCACAGATACGCAGTATTTT. Its protein product is CASSSPGSTDTQYF.

This clonotype was seen more than once but under ten times. The V call is TRBV28, the J call TRBJ1-5; D is perhaps TRBD1 (5 bases). Germline V CDR1 and CDR2: MDHEN, SYDVKM. V lost 4 bases and J 8 bases, leaving 15 bases between the germline ends. The CDR3 consists of 14 residues. CDR3 amino acids: CASSSGGLGKPQHF. The DNA of the CDR3 is TGTGCCAGCAGTTCTGGGGGATTAGGAAAGCCCCAGCATTTT.

This clonotype showed up just a few times. The chain is built from TRBV20-1 and TRBJ1-1; 9 positions agree with TRBD1. The CDR3 has 17 amino acids. V shed 6 bases and J 4 bases; nucleotides not matched to a gene: 18. Germline CDR1 is DFQATT and CDR2 is SNEGSKA (reference sequence). The CDR3 reads CSAPKQGALSVPTEAFF. DNA of the CDR3: TGCAGTGCCCCAAAACAGGGGGCGCTTTCCGTCCCCACTGAAGCTTTCTTT.

This clonotype was seen repeatedly, ten times or more. The CDR3 sequence: CASSPSPTARDGYTF. CDR3 coding DNA: TGTGCCAGCAGCCCTTCCCCGACAGCCAGAGATGGCTACACCTTC. J is TRBJ1-2 and V is TRBV12-3 or TRBV12-4, with D maybe TRBD1 (5 bases). The CDR3 totals 15 residues. Deletions cut 6 bases from V and 6 bases from J, with 20 bases between.